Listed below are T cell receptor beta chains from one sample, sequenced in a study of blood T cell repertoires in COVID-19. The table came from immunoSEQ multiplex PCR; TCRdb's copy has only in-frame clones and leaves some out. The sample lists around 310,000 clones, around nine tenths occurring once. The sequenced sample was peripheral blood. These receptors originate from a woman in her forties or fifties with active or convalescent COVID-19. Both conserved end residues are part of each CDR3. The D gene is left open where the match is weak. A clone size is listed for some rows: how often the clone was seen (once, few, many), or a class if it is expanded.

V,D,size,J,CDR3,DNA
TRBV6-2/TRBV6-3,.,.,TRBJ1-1,CASSYFPGQLNTEAFF,TGTGCCAGCAGTTACTTTCCGGGACAATTGAACACTGAAGCTTTCTTT
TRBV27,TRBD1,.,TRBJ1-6,CASSWTGGNSPLHF,TGTGCCAGCAGTTGGACAGGGGGAAATTCACCCCTCCACTTT
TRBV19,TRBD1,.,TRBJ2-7,CASSMGQLSSYEQYF,TGTGCCAGTAGTATGGGACAGCTTAGCTCCTACGAGCAGTACTTC
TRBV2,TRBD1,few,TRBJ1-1,CASRADRGRTEAFF,TGTGCCAGCAGGGCAGACAGGGGAAGGACTGAAGCTTTCTTT
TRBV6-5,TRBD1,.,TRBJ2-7,CASRLGQEPYYEQYF,TGTGCCAGCAGACTAGGACAGGAGCCTTACTACGAGCAGTACTTC
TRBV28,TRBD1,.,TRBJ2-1,CASSNPGTGQRGEQFF,TGTGCCAGCAGTAATCCCGGGACAGGGCAACGGGGCGAGCAGTTCTTC
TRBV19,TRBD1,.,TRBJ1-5,CASSIDIGTVNQPQHF,TGTGCCAGTAGTATAGATATCGGGACAGTCAATCAGCCCCAGCATTTT
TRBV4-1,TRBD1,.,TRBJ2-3,CASSLRDRGREDTQYF,TGCGCCAGCAGCCTTCGGGACAGGGGGCGCGAAGATACGCAGTATTTT
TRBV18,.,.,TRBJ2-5,CASSPRRQETQYF,TGTGCCAGCTCACCACGGAGACAAGAGACCCAGTACTTC
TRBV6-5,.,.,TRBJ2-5,CASSYGIQGRETQYF,TGTGCCAGCAGTTACGGAATACAGGGTAGGGAGACCCAGTACTTC
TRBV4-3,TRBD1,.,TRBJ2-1,CASSQDTRRTGSFDNEQFF,TGCGCCAGCAGCCAAGATACCAGAAGGACAGGATCCTTTGACAATGAGCAGTTCTTC
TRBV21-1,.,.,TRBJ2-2,CASIAQGDGELFF,TGTGCCAGCATCGCCCAGGGCGACGGGGAGCTGTTTTTT